This T cell receptor (beta chain) was recovered during a study of blood T cell repertoires in COVID-19. The wider study: Material from acute and convalescent COVID-19 was sourced from the United States, Italy and Spain. From T cells, B-cell-depleted T cells, or PBMCs came the material, which was cDNA or gDNA.

Original processing methods: Reference gene primers were amplified, and this amplification served to estimate nucleated cell counts. The repertoire was sequenced with immunoSEQ multiplex PCR; TCRdb's copy has only in-frame clones and lacks some. V and J calls plus clone size are reproduced from that table; the DNA served to infer D and trimming. The sample holds about 83,000 clones, roughly 80% seen once. This CDR3 has 13 amino acids. CDR1 is SQVTM and CDR2 is ANQGSEA in the germline V gene. V lost 4 bases and J lost 6, with 13 bases in between. The sample consisted of peripheral blood. The source is a woman over 75 with acute or convalescent COVID-19. The chain recombines TRBV29-1 with TRBJ1-5, with TRBD1 as a possible D gene (6 bases). The chain's CDR3 is CSVGGGVGQPQHF. The CDR3 DNA reads as TGCAGCGTTGGAGGGGGTGTAGGTCAGCCCCAGCATTTT.